A selection of T cell receptor beta chains follows, all from one sample in a study of blood T cell repertoires in COVID-19. Profiled with immunoSEQ multiplex PCR; TCRdb holds only in-frame clones, not every one. The repertoire includes some 120,000 clones, around 80% of them detected once, and approximately 2% sits in the top ten. The specimen sequenced was peripheral blood. The source is a man between 65 and 80 years old with acute or convalescent COVID-19. The CDR3 runs from the conserved cysteine through the conserved F or W. D genes are given only for firm matches. Size is stated for part of the rows, as once, few or many counts, or as a class when the clone is expanded.

D: TRBD1; V: TRBV5-4; size: -; J: TRBJ1-2; DNA: TGTGCCAGCAGCCTTGACAGGGAACGTGGCTACACCTTC; CDR3: CASSLDRERGYTF
D: -; V: TRBV6-5; size: -; J: TRBJ1-5; DNA: TGTGCCAGCAGTTACTCCAGGGTTGATCAGCCCCAGCATTTT; CDR3: CASSYSRVDQPQHF
D: -; V: TRBV13; size: -; J: TRBJ2-1; DNA: TGTGCCAGCAGCCCGAGAATTGGGCCGAACAATGAGCAGTTCTTC; CDR3: CASSPRIGPNNEQFF
D: TRBD2; V: TRBV18; size: -; J: TRBJ2-1; DNA: TGTGCCAGCTCACCAGGGACTACGGAGCAGTTCTTC; CDR3: CASSPGTTEQFF
D: -; V: TRBV5-5; size: once; J: TRBJ1-2; DNA: TGTGCCAGCTCCTACCAGGGCTACTATGGCTACACCTTC; CDR3: CASSYQGYYGYTF
D: -; V: TRBV27; size: -; J: TRBJ1-1; DNA: TGTGCCAGCAAGTTGGGCACTTCGAACACTGAAGCTTTCTTT; CDR3: CASKLGTSNTEAFF
D: -; V: TRBV12-5; size: few; J: TRBJ2-7; DNA: TGTGCTAGTTCCTCGTCCTACGAGCAGTACTTC; CDR3: CASSSSYEQYF
D: TRBD2; V: TRBV3-1/TRBV3-2; size: -; J: TRBJ2-3; DNA: TGTGCCAGCAGCCAAGACCGGGGACTAGCGGGGGTCACAGATACGCAGTATTTT; CDR3: CASSQDRGLAGVTDTQYF
D: -; V: TRBV28; size: -; J: TRBJ2-7; DNA: TGTGCCAGCAGTTTATCGGGACTGGACTTTACCCCCTCCTACGAGCAGTACTTC; CDR3: CASSLSGLDFTPSYEQYF
D: TRBD1; V: TRBV6-1; size: -; J: TRBJ1-4; DNA: TGTGCCAGCGGGACAGGGAACGAAAAACTGTTTTTT; CDR3: CASGTGNEKLFF
D: TRBD1; V: TRBV6-1; size: -; J: TRBJ1-2; DNA: TGTGCCAGCAGTGAAGTACAGGGGGACGGCTACACCTTC; CDR3: CASSEVQGDGYTF
D: TRBD1; V: TRBV7-3; size: -; J: TRBJ2-2; DNA: TGTGCCAGCAGACGAGGGACAGGAGCCGGGGAGCTGTTTTTT; CDR3: CASRRGTGAGELFF
D: -; V: TRBV29-1; size: -; J: TRBJ2-1; DNA: TGCAGCGTTGGTCCAACCGGGAATGAGCAGTTCTTC; CDR3: CSVGPTGNEQFF
D: -; V: TRBV7-8; size: -; J: TRBJ2-3; DNA: TGTGCCAGCAGCTTAGGGCTACAGGGTTTCACAGATACGCAGTATTTT; CDR3: CASSLGLQGFTDTQYF
D: -; V: TRBV21-1; size: -; J: TRBJ1-2; DNA: TGTGCCAGCAGCAAACCGGAGGCTGATAACTATGGCTACACCTTC; CDR3: CASSKPEADNYGYTF
D: TRBD1; V: TRBV14; size: few; J: TRBJ2-2; DNA: TGTGCCAGCAGCCAGCATCGGGACAGGAACACCGGGGAGCTGTTTTTT; CDR3: CASSQHRDRNTGELFF
D: -; V: TRBV6-5; size: -; J: TRBJ2-7; DNA: TGTGCCAGCACTCCCCGAACAGGGATCGAGCAGTACTTC; CDR3: CASTPRTGIEQYF
D: TRBD1; V: TRBV5-1; size: -; J: TRBJ1-1; DNA: TGCGCCAGCAGCGTCGACAGGGCCACTGAAGCTTTCTTT; CDR3: CASSVDRATEAFF
D: -; V: TRBV5-1; size: once; J: TRBJ2-3; DNA: TGCGCCAGCAGCCAACGCGCCAATCGGGCCCTTGGACAAGGCTCAGATACGCAGTATTTT; CDR3: CASSQRANRALGQGSDTQYF
D: -; V: TRBV3-1/TRBV3-2; size: -; J: TRBJ1-4; DNA: TGTGCCAGCAGCCAAGCTAGGTCGCTCAATGAAAAACTGTTTTTT; CDR3: CASSQARSLNEKLFF
D: TRBD2; V: TRBV5-1; size: -; J: TRBJ2-3; DNA: TGCGCCAGCAGCGCGGGGGGGCCAGTAGATACGCAGTATTTT; CDR3: CASSAGGPVDTQYF
D: TRBD1; V: TRBV5-1; size: -; J: TRBJ1-2; DNA: TGCGCCAGCAGCTTTGCAGGGGACAGGGGGAAAAACTATGGCTACACCTTC; CDR3: CASSFAGDRGKNYGYTF
D: TRBD2; V: TRBV7-2; size: -; J: TRBJ2-1; DNA: TGTGCCAGCAGCATTTCTAGCGGGGGGGCCGTTGAGCAGTTCTTC; CDR3: CASSISSGGAVEQFF
D: TRBD1; V: TRBV7-9; size: -; J: TRBJ1-4; DNA: TGTGCCAGCAGCCGTGGGCAGGGGGTTGAAAAACTGTTTTTT; CDR3: CASSRGQGVEKLFF
D: TRBD2; V: TRBV3-1/TRBV3-2; size: -; J: TRBJ2-5; DNA: TGTGCCAGCAGCCCGGGACTAGCGGGGGCGAGGGAGACCCAGTACTTC; CDR3: CASSPGLAGARETQYF
D: -; V: TRBV6-5; size: once; J: TRBJ1-1; DNA: TGTGCCAGCAGTTCCCTTGCTGAAGCTTTCTTT; CDR3: CASSSLAEAFF
D: -; V: TRBV28; size: -; J: TRBJ1-2; DNA: TGTGCCAGCACAATGACAGCTAACTATGGCTACACCTTC; CDR3: CASTMTANYGYTF
D: -; V: TRBV21-1; size: -; J: TRBJ1-5; DNA: TGTGCCAGCAGCAATTCGGGGACAGGGATTTGCAATCAGCCCCAGCATTTT; CDR3: CASSNSGTGICNQPQHF
D: TRBD1; V: TRBV18; size: -; J: TRBJ1-3; DNA: TGTGCCAGCTCACCCCCGGGACAGGGGTCTGGAAACACCATATATTTT; CDR3: CASSPPGQGSGNTIYF
D: -; V: TRBV6-1; size: -; J: TRBJ2-7; DNA: TGTGCCAGCAGTGAAGACACCTCCTACGAGCAGTACTTC; CDR3: CASSEDTSYEQYF
D: -; V: TRBV10-2; size: -; J: TRBJ2-2; DNA: TGCGCCAGCATTAGAGGGATGGGCGGGGAGCTGTTTTTT; CDR3: CASIRGMGGELFF
D: TRBD1; V: TRBV28; size: -; J: TRBJ2-7; DNA: TGTGCCAGCAGCGAGGGACAGCTTAATCCCTCCTACGAGCAGTACTTC; CDR3: CASSEGQLNPSYEQYF
D: TRBD2; V: TRBV19; size: -; J: TRBJ2-1; DNA: TGTGCCAGTAGTATCTGGCGGGGGGACTCCTCCTACAATGAGCAGTTCTTC; CDR3: CASSIWRGDSSYNEQFF
D: -; V: TRBV4-2; size: -; J: TRBJ2-1; DNA: TGTGCCAGCAGCCAAGATTCGGAGGTAGCGGTCCGTGAGCAGTTCTTC; CDR3: CASSQDSEVAVREQFF
D: -; V: TRBV7-8; size: few; J: TRBJ1-1; DNA: TGTGCCAGCAGCTTGGGACAAAGAAACACTGAAGCTTTCTTT; CDR3: CASSLGQRNTEAFF
D: TRBD2; V: TRBV2; size: -; J: TRBJ2-4; DNA: TGTGCCAGCAGTCTGGGCTTGACTAGCGGGGATGTAAACATTCAGTACTTC; CDR3: CASSLGLTSGDVNIQYF
D: TRBD1; V: TRBV6-5; size: -; J: TRBJ1-2; DNA: TGTGCCAGCAGTTACTATAAGGGGGCGAACTATGGCTACACCTTC; CDR3: CASSYYKGANYGYTF
D: TRBD2; V: TRBV7-2; size: -; J: TRBJ2-7; DNA: TGTGCCAGCAGCTTAGAGCAGGGAGGGTATGTGCAGTACTTC; CDR3: CASSLEQGGYVQYF
D: -; V: TRBV28; size: -; J: TRBJ1-5; DNA: TGTGCCAGCAGTCCCGGGGAGACGATTCAGTCCCCCAATCAGCCCCAGCATTTT; CDR3: CASSPGETIQSPNQPQHF
D: TRBD2; V: TRBV30; size: -; J: TRBJ2-5; DNA: TGTGCCTGGAGGGGGACTAGCGCGAAGACCCAGTACTTC; CDR3: CAWRGTSAKTQYF
D: -; V: TRBV1; size: -; J: TRBJ1-1; DNA: TGCACCAGCAGCCAAGATCTTGGGGGAGGCAGACTGAACACTGAAGCTTTCTTT; CDR3: CTSSQDLGGGRLNTEAFF
D: -; V: TRBV6-5; size: -; J: TRBJ1-5; DNA: TGTGCCAGCAGTTACTTGGGGGGTAGCAATCAGCCCCAGCATTTT; CDR3: CASSYLGGSNQPQHF
D: -; V: TRBV4-1; size: few; J: TRBJ1-2; DNA: TGCGCCAGCAGCCAAGCGGGCGGGAGAGACTATGGCTACACCTTC; CDR3: CASSQAGGRDYGYTF
D: TRBD1; V: TRBV7-2; size: -; J: TRBJ2-2; DNA: TGTGCCAGCAGCTTAGGGGCTAGCAGGGGGCCCGGGGAGCTGTTTTTT; CDR3: CASSLGASRGPGELFF
D: -; V: TRBV27; size: -; J: TRBJ1-5; DNA: TGTGCCAGCAGTTTAGTGGGGGGTCAGCCCCAGCATTTT; CDR3: CASSLVGGQPQHF
D: -; V: TRBV3-1/TRBV3-2; size: -; J: TRBJ1-1; DNA: TGTGCCAGCAGCCCCGGGGGGGTGAACACTGAAGCTTTCTTT; CDR3: CASSPGGVNTEAFF
D: TRBD1; V: TRBV19; size: -; J: TRBJ1-2; DNA: TGTGCCACCTCCCCGGACAGGTGGAACTATGGCTACACCTTC; CDR3: CATSPDRWNYGYTF
D: -; V: TRBV4-2; size: -; J: TRBJ2-6; DNA: TGTGCCAGCAGCTCTAGTAGTCTGAGCTCTGGGGCCAACGTCCTGACTTTC; CDR3: CASSSSSLSSGANVLTF
D: -; V: TRBV5-1; size: few; J: TRBJ1-5; DNA: TGCGCCAGCAGCCCCGACAGCGGCAATCAGCCCCAGCATTTT; CDR3: CASSPDSGNQPQHF
D: -; V: TRBV5-4; size: -; J: TRBJ1-4; DNA: TGTGCCAGCAGACCGGGTCCAAATGAAAAACTGTTTTTT; CDR3: CASRPGPNEKLFF
D: -; V: TRBV2; size: -; J: TRBJ1-5; DNA: TGTGCCAGCAGTGCTCCAGGCCTCGGGCCCCAGCATTTT; CDR3: CASSAPGLGPQHF
D: -; V: TRBV7-2; size: -; J: TRBJ2-1; DNA: TGTGCCAGCAGCTTAGCCCGGACAGTATACAATGAGCAGTTCTTC; CDR3: CASSLARTVYNEQFF